This is a list of T cell receptor beta chains from one sample in a study of siplizumab effects on memory and regulatory T cells. The repertoire was sequenced with immunoSEQ multiplex PCR; TCRdb's copy has only in-frame clones and lacks some. Of 100,000 or so clones listed, 94% were seen once; the top ten hold approximately 0.61%. Sequencing input: Tregs sorted from blood. The receptors were gathered from a human donor in good health. Each CDR3 is given with its conserved first and last residue. A D gene is named only where the DNA matches it firmly. Clone sizes are given selectively: once, few, many, or a class where the clone is expanded.

V gene	CDR3 length	J gene	D gene	clone size	CDR3 DNA	CDR3 protein
TRBV5-1	14	TRBJ2-5	-	-	TGCGCCAGCAGCCCGGACCATTCCCCGAAGACCCAGTACTTC	CASSPDHSPKTQYF
TRBV28	16	TRBJ1-6	-	-	TGTGCCAGCAGTTTATGGGACGGGGGTAAGACCTCACCCCTCCACTTT	CASSLWDGGKTSPLHF
TRBV28	16	TRBJ1-2	TRBD1	-	TGTGCCAGCAGTTCAATATACCTAGACAGGGGAAATGGCTACACCTTC	CASSSIYLDRGNGYTF
TRBV13	13	TRBJ2-5	TRBD2	-	TGTGCCAGCAGCAGACTAGCCCGGGAGACCCAGTACTTC	CASSRLARETQYF
TRBV7-2	16	TRBJ2-3	-	-	TGTGCCAGCAGCTTAGTTGGGGTAGCCACCACAGATACGCAGTATTTT	CASSLVGVATTDTQYF
TRBV19	16	TRBJ1-2	TRBD1	-	TGTGCCAGTAGTATACCCGGACAGGGCCTGGATTATGGCTACACCTTC	CASSIPGQGLDYGYTF
TRBV5-4	15	TRBJ2-3	-	-	TGTGCCAGCAGCTTGGCGGTGGAAAGCACAGATACGCAGTATTTT	CASSLAVESTDTQYF
TRBV6-5	15	TRBJ1-5	TRBD1	-	TGTGCCAGCAGAAAAGCAGGGGGCTCCAATCAGCCCCAGCATTTT	CASRKAGGSNQPQHF
TRBV11-2	13	TRBJ1-2	TRBD1	-	TGTGCCAGCAGCATCGGACAGGGCTATGGCTACACCTTC	CASSIGQGYGYTF
TRBV5-1	15	TRBJ1-6	-	-	TGCGCCAGCAGTCATGCTCAAGACGGGAATTCACCCCTCCACTTT	CASSHAQDGNSPLHF
TRBV7-2	13	TRBJ2-3	TRBD2	-	TGTGCCAGCAGAGGGAGGGTTACAGATACGCAGTATTTT	CASRGRVTDTQYF
TRBV7-9	14	TRBJ2-1	TRBD2	-	TGTGCCAGCAGCTTAGGGGGAGGGTACAATGAGCAGTTCTTC	CASSLGGGYNEQFF
TRBV28	15	TRBJ1-2	TRBD1	-	TGTGCCAGCAGTTTACTGGGCAGGGGGTTCTATGGCTACACCTTC	CASSLLGRGFYGYTF
TRBV6-1	11	TRBJ2-7	-	-	TGTGCCAGCGTCGAGTTGGGCGAGCAGTACTTC	CASVELGEQYF
TRBV4-2	13	TRBJ1-2	-	-	TGTGCCAGCAGCCAAGGGACGGTCTATGGCTACACCTTC	CASSQGTVYGYTF
TRBV4-1	19	TRBJ2-6	-	-	TGCGCCAGCAGCCAAGATCTTAGAACAGGGACATCTGGGGCCAACGTCCTGACTTTC	CASSQDLRTGTSGANVLTF
TRBV6-1	15	TRBJ2-7	TRBD2	-	TGTGCCAGCAGTAAGATCAGGACTAGCGGCTACGAGCAGTACTTC	CASSKIRTSGYEQYF
TRBV15	14	TRBJ2-1	-	-	TGTGCCACCAACCCAGAGGCAGGCTGGAATGAGCAGTTCTTC	CATNPEAGWNEQFF
TRBV5-4	14	TRBJ2-5	-	-	TGTGCCAGCAGCTTGATAGCTTCTCAAGAGACCCAGTACTTC	CASSLIASQETQYF
TRBV6-5	12	TRBJ2-5	-	-	TGTGCCAGCAGTTCGAGGGGAGAGACCCAGTACTTC	CASSSRGETQYF
TRBV11-2	13	TRBJ2-1	-	-	TGTGCCAGCAGCCGGTCTACTTACAATGAGCAGTTCTTC	CASSRSTYNEQFF
TRBV5-1	17	TRBJ2-3	-	-	TGCGCCAGCAGCACTCTTCCCAGCGGGCCCAGCACAGATACGCAGTATTTT	CASSTLPSGPSTDTQYF
TRBV10-2	14	TRBJ1-5	-	-	TGCGCCAGCAGGGGGGGACCGATCAATCAGCCCCAGCATTTT	CASRGGPINQPQHF
TRBV7-8	11	TRBJ2-7	-	-	TGTGCCAGCAGCTTTGCCTACGAGCAGTACTTC	CASSFAYEQYF
TRBV7-3	13	TRBJ2-1	TRBD1	-	TGTGCCAGCAGCCCACAGGGGTACAATGAGCAGTTCTTC	CASSPQGYNEQFF
TRBV2	14	TRBJ2-5	-	-	TGTGCCAGCAGTGTACGGGGAATCCAAGAGACCCAGTACTTC	CASSVRGIQETQYF
TRBV11-2	14	TRBJ2-6	-	-	TGTGCCAGCAGCTTAGATCCCAGAATCTCAGTCCTGACTTTC	CASSLDPRISVLTF
TRBV2	18	TRBJ2-1	TRBD2	-	TGTGCCAGCAGACTACCGGGACTAGCGGGAGAGAACTACAATGAGCAGTTCTTC	CASRLPGLAGENYNEQFF
TRBV19	15	TRBJ1-4	TRBD1	-	TGTGCCAGTAGTATCCCCGGACAGGGGAATGAAAAACTGTTTTTT	CASSIPGQGNEKLFF
TRBV5-1	12	TRBJ2-7	-	-	TGCGCCAGCAGCTTCGACAGGTACGAGCAGTACTTC	CASSFDRYEQYF
TRBV9	13	TRBJ2-2	-	-	TGTGCCAGCAGCCTTCAGGGCACCGGGGAGCTGTTTTTT	CASSLQGTGELFF
TRBV5-5	13	TRBJ2-7	TRBD1	-	TGTGCCAGCTTCCGACAGGGAGCCTACGAGCAGTACTTC	CASFRQGAYEQYF
TRBV10-3	12	TRBJ1-4	-	once	TGTGCCATCAGTGTTACAGGGGAAAAACTGTTTTTT	CAISVTGEKLFF
TRBV2	15	TRBJ2-7	-	-	TGTGCCAGCAGTGATGGGGGGAGGCCATCCTACGAGCAGTACTTC	CASSDGGRPSYEQYF
TRBV2	16	TRBJ1-1	TRBD1	-	TGTGCCAGCAGGCTTGACCGCGGACAGGGTGGCACTGAAGCTTTCTTT	CASRLDRGQGGTEAFF
TRBV4-1	16	TRBJ2-4	TRBD1	-	TGCGCCAGCAGCCGAATAACCAGGGGGCGGAAAAACATTCAGTACTTC	CASSRITRGRKNIQYF
TRBV2	11	TRBJ1-1	-	once	TGTGCCAGCCGACGAGGATGGTTACCTTTCTTT	CASRRGWLPFF
TRBV18	17	TRBJ2-1	TRBD1	-	TGTGCCAGCTCACGTTCAATCCCGGGACAGCCCGCGTATGAGCAGTTCTTC	CASSRSIPGQPAYEQFF
TRBV5-4	15	TRBJ2-1	TRBD2	-	TGTGCCAGCATCGACCGGACTAGCGGGTCCAATGAGCAGTTCTTC	CASIDRTSGSNEQFF
TRBV30	13	TRBJ1-2	TRBD1	-	TGTGCCTGGAATCAAGGGACAGGGTCAGGCTACACCTTC	CAWNQGTGSGYTF
TRBV9	17	TRBJ1-3	-	-	TGTGCCAGCAGCGTAGCAGGTGGGGGAAATTCTGGAAACACCATATATTTT	CASSVAGGGNSGNTIYF
TRBV6-5	12	TRBJ1-1	-	-	TGTGCCAGCGGACGGCTGAACACTGAAGCTTTCTTT	CASGRLNTEAFF
TRBV6-5	14	TRBJ2-1	TRBD1	-	TGTGCCAGCAGACCCCAGGGGGCGTCCGATGAGCAGTTCTTC	CASRPQGASDEQFF
TRBV28	15	TRBJ2-7	TRBD2	-	TGTGCCAGCAGCGGAGGCGGACTAGCGGGTTACGAGCAGTACTTC	CASSGGGLAGYEQYF
TRBV28	15	TRBJ2-7	TRBD2	-	TGTGCCAGCAGCCAGCTAGGCGGGAGAGTTTACGAGCAGTACTTC	CASSQLGGRVYEQYF
TRBV19	15	TRBJ2-7	-	-	TGTGCCAGTAGTATAGGACAGTTATCTTCGGACGAGCAGTACTTC	CASSIGQLSSDEQYF